The T cell receptor beta chain described here comes from a study of T cell repertoires in cytomegalovirus infection (dated by TCRdb to between 2018 and 2021). In terms of the full investigation: Because public TCR beta signatures pointed to carriage of CMV infection together with the matching HLA type, the HLA type of each donor mattered for the analysis.

The germline V gene specifies MNHEY as CDR1 and SVGEGT as CDR2. From cysteine to phenylalanine, the CDR3 is 14 amino acids long. The retained sequence is limited to the CDR3, 42 bases, with the frame set at the first base. Trimming removed 6 bases from V and 1 base from J, leaving 12 bases between the germline ends. This clonotype was recorded a few times. No cognate antigen has been identified for it. One base away there is no much larger clone; base qualities are not given. Study-wide findings and limitations: Carriers of CMV infection plus the relevant HLA type were discriminated by the cumulative frequency of public TCR beta family members in the study cohort and in an independent approximately 400-donor cohort. The ex vivo response was dominated by HLA-C-restricted CMV-specific TCR beta clonotypes, and the single most frequent clonotype in two of eight donors was supplied by these HLA-C-restricted clonotypes.

For sequencing, an Illumina HiSeq 1500 was employed. TCRdb reanalyzed the raw reads on its own, using fastp at Q25 for trimming and MiXCR for clone calling, and kept in-frame beta chains. Each record represents a unique CDR3 protein, reported with the most common genes and DNA among its rows. The sample includes roughly 280,000 distinct CDR3 sequences, with roughly 9.1% observed a single time. The ten largest clones capture less than 15% of the sample. The sample taken for sequencing was PBMCs. The rearrangement joined TRBV6-2 or TRBV6-3 to TRBJ1-1; the D gene is perhaps TRBD1, from 6 matching bases. This clonotype was sampled from a human donor in good health (CMV status not recorded). Some clones in this sample may be carry-over from other donors' samples. This receptor carries the CDR3 CASSYRDKNTEAFF. Here is the DNA: TGTGCCAGCAGCTACCGGGACAAGAACACTGAAGCTTTCTTT.